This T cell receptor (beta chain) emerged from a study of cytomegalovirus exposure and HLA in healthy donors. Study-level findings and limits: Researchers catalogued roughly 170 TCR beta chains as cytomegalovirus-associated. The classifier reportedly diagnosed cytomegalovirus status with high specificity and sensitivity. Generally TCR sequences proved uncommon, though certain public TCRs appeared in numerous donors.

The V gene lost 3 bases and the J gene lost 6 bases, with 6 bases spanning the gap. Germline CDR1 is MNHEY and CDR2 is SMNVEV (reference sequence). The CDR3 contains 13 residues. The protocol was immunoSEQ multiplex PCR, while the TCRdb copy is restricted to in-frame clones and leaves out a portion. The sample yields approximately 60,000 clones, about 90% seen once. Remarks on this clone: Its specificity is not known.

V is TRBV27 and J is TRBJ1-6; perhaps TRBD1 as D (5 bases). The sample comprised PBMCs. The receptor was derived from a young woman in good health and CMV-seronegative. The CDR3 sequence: CASSFGGNSPLHF. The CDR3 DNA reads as TGTGCCAGCAGTTTCGGGGGTAATTCACCCCTCCACTTT.